This T cell receptor (beta chain) is from a study of cytomegalovirus exposure and HLA in healthy donors listed by TCRdb under 2017. Notes on the research overall: An earlier analysis of approximately 640 of the donors reported 276 Gb of sequence data and some 120 million unique TCR beta sequences from about 179 million T cells. The aim of the study was to test whether cataloging public T cell receptors could identify signatures of past pathogen exposure. About 5 DR-DQ haplotypes were handled as single units for association and clustering, since linkage in the cohort was strong. Of the approximately 400 genotyped donors, over 65% fell in the genetic ancestry cluster associated with self-reported Caucasian donors. Typing coverage differed by locus: A, B, C, DRB1 and DQB1 were typed in roughly 629-630 donors, DQA1 in roughly 510, DPA1 in 600 to 610, and DPB1 in 400 to 490. In the later analysis, no new phenotypic data were used to find candidate immune exposures; instead, reliance was placed on TCR beta sequences and their occurrence across donors. To study patterns of TCR occurrence, a later analysis re-analyzed previously published TCR beta repertoires from 500 to 850 donors and added high-resolution HLA genotyping. Besides the first cohort of around 670 subjects, a separate validation cohort made up of 90 to 150 different subjects was used. All discovery cohort repertoires had been generated on a single sequencing platform. Across 300 to 500 genotyped donors of the cohort, an average of about 240,000 unique TCR beta nucleotide sequences per donor were sequenced, and around 19% of those sequences were non-productive. HLA typing included class I and class II loci at four-digit resolution. A later genetic analysis used genome-wide SNP genotypes for about 60% of the 666 donors, treating that subset as a discovery cohort. Donor age, sex, ethnicity and CMV serostatus were compiled together with the repertoire data. In an earlier analysis of roughly 540 of the donors, high-throughput TCR beta sequencing was used to judge whether each TCR beta V gene segment behaved as functional or pseudogenic. About 280 gigabases of sequencing data and roughly 80 million unique TCR sequences made up an early release that covered fewer than 650 HLA-typed donors. The study used immunosequencing to profile the T cell repertoires of approximately 650 subjects and linked those repertoires to cytomegalovirus serostatus. To predict cytomegalovirus infection status, the study brought together high-throughput TCR immunosequencing, statistical association of individual TCRs with disease status, and machine learning.

CDR3 length: 14 amino acids, cysteine to phenylalanine. The sequence is cut down to CDR3 DNA, 42 bases in frame from base 1. The germline V gene encodes CDR1 SEHNR and CDR2 FQNEAQ (reference sequence). V loses 0 bases, J loses 1 base, and the germline ends lie 6 bases apart. The cohort consisted of 600 or so healthy bone marrow donors. Cohort members were all nominally healthy when sampled, although unrecorded immune exposures were likely present. The donor was CMV seropositive and was included in the group of approximately 300 seropositive cohort members. A peripheral blood sample was provided by each donor, and peripheral blood mononuclear cells were used for TCR beta sequencing. Genomic DNA was extracted from the blood cell samples with the Qiagen DNeasy Blood Extraction Kit. Results the study describes overall, beyond this receptor: Linkage disequilibrium might explain the correlated functional status among segregating V segments, but an unknown experimental factor could not be ruled out. A further reported finding was that TCR beta sequences accurately predicted the HLA-A and HLA-B alleles for most subjects in the first cohort. In a later analysis, several top co-occurrence clusters were reported to appear linked to parvovirus B19, influenza, CMV and Epstein-Barr virus. In a later analysis, 16,951 TCR beta sequences were associated with specific HLA alleles at a false discovery rate of 0.05. In both the original and validation cohorts, the classifier was reported to diagnose cytomegalovirus status with high specificity and sensitivity. In a later analysis, HLA-associated TCR beta chains showed more clonal expansion and lower generation probabilities than non-associated chains that were equally common. A later genetic analysis reported fewer N-insertions in productive TCRs among donors in an Asian-associated ancestry cluster than the roughly 700-donor mean. Roughly 15 rarely observed V segments, including chromosome 9 orphons, were excluded from the earlier analysis of several hundred of the donors because counts were too low. A total of some 180 TCR beta chains were listed by the study as associated with cytomegalovirus. A later genetic analysis associated a missense DCLRE1C variant with V-gene and J-gene trimming of TCR beta chains, and an independent cohort replicated the association. HLA typing was unavailable for some donors at each locus, so association tests used only the typed subset. A group of highly shared sequence variants was considered likely to be a technical artifact of the sequencing pipeline. Sequencing depth was assumed to be roughly uniform across donors in the presence/absence analyses, though that assumption may not hold. It was suggested by the authors that the approach could potentially be generalized to other disease states and immunological phenotypes. In an earlier analysis of several hundred of the donors, most TCR beta V segments were observed in productive rearrangements about 87% or about 30% of the time, broadly matching IMGT annotations. According to a later analysis, most CMV-associated TCR beta chains appeared to be HLA-restricted, and the HLA associations seemed to be driven largely by CMV exposure. Some IMGT-functional V segments, including TRBV6-2 and TRBV6-3, could not be distinguished by the 87-base-pair reads and were therefore excluded. Only TCR beta chains were sequenced in this cohort, and the absence of alpha or paired-chain data limited detectable features. In a later analysis, TCR association rates were found to vary across HLA loci, with the most associated TCRs seen for DRB1 alleles and the fewest for HLA-C alleles. Three of the identified cytomegalovirus-associated TCR beta chains were confirmed in vitro to be specific for cytomegalovirus antigens. While some public TCRs were present in many individuals, most TCR sequences turned up only very rarely across donors. Assigning TCR associations to individual alleles was difficult when HLA alleles, especially DR and DQ, strongly co-occurred. Immune exposure information for the cohort was limited to CMV serostatus.

The method was the immunoSEQ multiplex PCR assay. A mixture of 60 forward primers for TCR Vbeta segments and 13 reverse primers for TCR Jbeta segments was used in the multiplex PCR. Amplification of the CDR3 region of rearranged TCR beta genes was performed with a multiplex PCR assay on genomic DNA. On the Illumina HiSeq System, the amplified TCR beta libraries were sequenced as 87-base-pair reads. Regarding the original processing steps: A later analysis tallied roughly 78 million unique TCR beta chains across the 666 repertoires, and around 12 million of those chains were shared by two or more donors. A nearest-neighbor algorithm error-corrected the raw reads and collapsed the reads into unique sequences, merging closely related sequences to remove PCR and sequencing errors. CDR3 sequences were aligned to IMGT reference sequences to assign V, D and J gene segments. For a sequence to be retained, at least a six-nucleotide match to both a V gene segment and a J gene segment was required. Rearrangements were classified as productive when the CDR3 lacked stop codons and remained in frame with V and J, and all other rearrangements were classified as non-productive. CDR3 was defined by IMGT convention, running from the second conserved V-encoded cysteine to the conserved J-encoded phenylalanine. The earlier analysis of approximately 500 of the donors excluded sequences that lacked an unambiguous match to a single V gene segment. In an earlier analysis of approximately 590 of the donors, V segments were called functional above 56.7% productive rearrangements and were called segregating when the between-donor standard deviation exceeded 5%. A statistical classification framework was developed to diagnose cytomegalovirus status using the catalog of TCR beta chain sequences. In a later analysis, V and J genes were assigned by comparing TCR nucleotide sequences against IMGT/GENE-DB human TR gene sequences. Using the TCRdist pipeline, a later analysis assigned CDR3 sequences along with most-parsimonious VDJ recombination scenarios. In a later analysis, each TCR beta chain was defined by its CDR3 amino acid sequence together with its V-gene family, and reads lacking a unique V-gene family were excluded. As a way to deal with suspected cross-contamination and a sequencing artifact, a later analysis dropped 450 to 600 nucleotide sequences that were highly shared and had low generation probability. For each public chain, a later analysis derived a clonal expansion index from normalized ranks of inferred template counts within each repertoire. Generation probabilities in a later analysis came from a VDJ recombination model fitted to out-of-frame rearrangements, and those results were checked against IGoR. In a later analysis, TCR-TCR, TCR-HLA and TCR-CMV co-occurrence was scored with hypergeometric tests, and a repertoire-size bias correction was applied to TCR pairs. To estimate false discovery rates, a later analysis permuted the HLA or CMV assignments 20 times. In a later analysis, co-occurring TCRs were grouped with DBSCAN, and TCRdist sequence similarity was added when clustering was performed within HLA-allele-positive subsets. Co-occurrence clustering excluded repertoires with fewer than 30,000 or more than 120,000 public chains, plus five with anomalous nucleotide sharing. TCRdb limited this immuneACCESS table to in-frame rearrangements with V and J called. A share of clones is missing; checked studies link under half to unresolved V genes, and the rest is unexplained. For V, J and clone size, that table is used; D and trimming come from the DNA. Here the sample has about 140,000 clones; 82% occur a single time. The leading ten clones occupy 1.4% to 1.5% of the sample.

As regards this clone: Its antigen target is currently unknown. No qualities accompany the bases; no much larger clone lies one base away.

The chain joins TRBV7-9 to TRBJ1-1; TRBD1 could be the D gene, as 5 bases match. Sequencing input: PBMCs. This clonotype was obtained from a man aged 30 to 45 in good health and CMV-seropositive. In nucleotides, the sequence is TGTGCCAGCAGCTTAGCACAGGAGAACACTGAAGCTTTCTTT. Its coded protein is CASSLAQENTEAFF.